This entry lists 16 T cell receptor beta chains sequenced from one sample in a study of blood T cell repertoires in COVID-19. Here immunoSEQ multiplex PCR was the method, and the copy in TCRdb shows in-frame clones only, minus some. This sample yields 250,000 to 300,000 clones, of which roughly 85% are seen a single time; 3.5% to 5.5% belongs to the top ten. The sample consisted of peripheral blood. These receptors were collected from a man aged 55 to 70 who had recovered from COVID-19.

V gene TRBV23-1 combines with J gene TRBJ1-5; D is perhaps TRBD1 (6 bases). TRBV23-1 is marked as an open reading frame, function uncertain. Trimming stripped 1 base from V and 1 base from J, with 11 bases between. This CDR3 has 16 residues. The CDR3 sequence is CASSQWQGSSNQPQHF. CDR3 sequence (DNA): TGCGCCAGCAGTCAATGGCAGGGGTCCAGCAATCAGCCCCAGCATTTT.

The rearrangement links TRBV27 to TRBJ2-1, with 14 positions matching TRBD2. After removal of 5 bases from V and 9 bases from J, the junction contained 6 bases not matched to a gene. The CDR3 spans 15 residues. The germline CDR1 and CDR2 sequences are MNHEY and SMNVEV (reference sequence). The DNA for the CDR3 is TGTGCCAGCAGTGCGACTAGCGGGGGGGCGGGTGAGCAGTTCTTC. Amino acid sequence: CASSATSGGAGEQFF.

V usage is TRBV30 and J usage is TRBJ1-2; D gene unclear. The germline V gene encodes CDR1 GTSNPN and CDR2 SVGIG (reference sequence). V gave up 2 bases and J gave up 8 bases, with 6 bases separating them. The CDR3 is 10 amino acids. The CDR3 nucleotides read TGTGCCTGGAGTCTACGCGGCTACACCTTC. Encoded protein: CAWSLRGYTF. The full variable domain, rest sourced from reference TRBV30 and TRBJ1-2, is SQTIHQWPATLVQPVGSPLSLECTVEGTSNPNLYWYRQAAGRGLQLLFYSVGIGQISSEVPQNLSASRPQDRQFILSSKKLLLSDSGFYLCAWSLRGYTFGSGTRLTVV.

This rearrangement joins TRBV19 to TRBJ2-3, with TRBD2 matching over 7 bases. Trimming at V came to 5 bases and at J to 6 bases, leaving 8 bases not matched to a gene. The CDR3 length is 14 residues. CDR1 LNHDA and CDR2 SQIVND come from the germline V gene (reference sequence). CDR3 loop: CASSLGLSDDTQYF. The CDR3 DNA follows: TGTGCCAGTAGTCTGGGACTATCGGATGATACGCAGTATTTT.

The chain is built from TRBV5-1 and TRBJ1-3; maybe TRBD1 (5 bases). The germline V and J ends were trimmed by 1 base and 4 bases, with 12 bases remaining between them. Germline lookup yields CDR1 SGHRS and CDR2 YFSETQ. CDR3 length equals 15 residues. CDR3 DNA sequence: TGCGCCAGCAGCTTGTCGGGGGGTTCGGGAAACACCATATATTTT. Its protein is CASSLSGGSGNTIYF.

The chain is built from TRBV6-5 and TRBJ2-5, with TRBD1 matching 8 bases. Trimming cost V 6 bases and J 1 base; bases outside gene matches: 7. Germline V gives CDR1 MNHEY, CDR2 SVGAGI. The CDR3 is made up of 15 amino acids. The CDR3 DNA reads TGTGCCAGCAGATCCGGACAGGGCCTCCAAGAGACCCAGTACTTC. Its translation is CASRSGQGLQETQYF.

This clone is a singleton in its sample. The rearrangement links TRBV19 to TRBJ2-1; 9 bases agree with TRBD1. This CDR3 spans 13 amino acids. J lost 3 bases, V lost 9 bases, and 3 bases had no gene match. CDR1 is LNHDA and CDR2 is SQIVND in the germline V gene (reference sequence). The CDR3 sequence is CASDRGNYNEQFF. The CDR3 coding sequence is TGTGCCAGCGACAGGGGGAACTACAATGAGCAGTTCTTC.

CDR3 sequence (DNA): TGTGCCAGCAGTTATAGTCGGGGGGCCGGCGGCACTGAAGCTTTCTTT. Translated: CASSYSRGAGGTEAFF. The gene calls are TRBV6-6 and TRBJ1-1; tentatively, D is TRBD1 (6 bases). CDR3 length: 16 residues. Germline assignment: CDR1 MNHNY and CDR2 SVGAGI (reference sequence). The V end was cut by 3 bases, the J end by 4 bases, with 18 bases between.

The rearrangement uses TRBV28 and TRBJ2-1; TRBD1 aligns across 8 bases. Germline V CDR1 and CDR2: MDHEN, SYDVKM. The V segment lost 6 bases and the J segment 0 bases; nucleotides outside the gene matches: 7. The CDR3 is 16 amino acids. The CDR3 spells CASRTPTGASYNEQFF. The CDR3 DNA reads as TGTGCCAGCAGAACCCCGACAGGGGCCTCCTACAATGAGCAGTTCTTC.

This clone was seen only a few times. The gene calls are TRBV7-9 and TRBJ2-7, with D tentatively TRBD2 (5 bases). Germline V lookup: CDR1 SEHNR, CDR2 FQNEAQ (reference sequence). V dropped 5 bases and J dropped 5 bases, with 13 bases sitting between them. The CDR3 runs to 13 residues. The chain's CDR3 is CASSSGSQDEQYF. The CDR3 DNA is TGTGCCAGCAGCAGTGGGAGCCAGGACGAGCAGTACTTC.

This chain links TRBV27 with TRBJ2-5; perhaps TRBD2 as D (5 bases). V dropped 6 bases and J dropped 4 bases, with 15 bases sitting between them. CDR1 is MNHEY, CDR2 SMNVEV, per germline (reference sequence). This CDR3 spans 14 amino acids. The chain's CDR3 is CASSLTGNIETQYF. DNA for the CDR3: TGTGCCAGCAGCTTAACGGGGAACATAGAGACCCAGTACTTC.

The chain carries TRBV6-5 and TRBJ2-3; possible D gene TRBD2, 5 bases. Looked up from germline, CDR1 is MNHEY and CDR2 is SVGAGI. The CDR3 loop spans 14 amino acids. V lost 9 bases, J lost 1 base, and 14 bases lay in between. CDR3 residues: CASSREWGTDTQYF. As DNA, the CDR3 is TGTGCCAGTAGCCGGGAATGGGGCACAGATACGCAGTATTTT.

The chain uses TRBV5-1 and TRBJ2-2, with D tentatively TRBD2 (5 bases). Germline loops: CDR1 SGHRS, CDR2 YFSETQ. The CDR3 extends over 14 amino acids. The V end lost 4 bases, the J end lost 2 bases, and 9 bases lay between the germline ends. CDR3: CASSGGGNTGELFF. CDR3 DNA: TGCGCCAGCAGCGGAGGTGGAAACACCGGGGAGCTGTTTTTT. Full variable domain (outside the CDR3, taken from reference TRBV5-1 and TRBJ2-2): KAGVTQTPRYLIKTRGQQVTLSCSPISGHRSVSWYQQTPGQGLQFLFEYFSETQRNKGNFPGRFSGRQFSNSRSEMNVSTLELGDSALYLCASSGGGNTGELFFGEGSRLTVL.

V is TRBV11-2 and J is TRBJ2-7, with TRBD2 identical over 7 bases. The CDR3 sequence is 17 residues long. With 1 base clipped from V and 2 bases from J, the junction kept 11 bases outside the gene matches. Per the germline V gene, CDR1 is SGHAT and CDR2 is FQNNGV. The CDR3 protein is CASSLVPSGAAPYEQYF. The DNA for the CDR3 is TGTGCCAGCAGCTTAGTGCCTAGCGGAGCGGCCCCCTACGAGCAGTACTTC.

V is TRBV5-5 and J is TRBJ2-7; 8 bases match TRBD2. The V and J ends lost 0 bases and 3 bases, in that order; junction bases with no gene match: 5. In germline, CDR1 is SGHKS, CDR2 YYEKEE (reference sequence). The CDR3 length is 15 residues. CDR3 loop: CASSLGPGLDYEQYF. The CDR3 nucleotides are TGTGCCAGCAGCTTGGGGCCGGGACTAGACTACGAGCAGTACTTC. The full variable domain, completed using reference TRBV5-5 and TRBJ2-7, is DAGVTQSPTHLIKTRGQQVTLRCSPISGHKSVSWYQQVLGQGPQFIFQYYEKEERGRGNFPDRFSARQFPNYSSELNVNALLLGDSALYLCASSLGPGLDYEQYFGPGTRLTVT.

The J gene is TRBJ2-1, the V gene TRBV9, with 13 bases fitting TRBD2. Germline loops: CDR1 SGDLS, CDR2 YYNGEE. The CDR3 has 19 amino acids. The trim removed 1 base at V and 7 bases at J, leaving 14 bases unmatched. The CDR3 DNA is TGTGCCAGCAGCGTAACGGGACTAGCGGGAAACCCGTCCGATAATGAGCAGTTCTTC. Encoded protein: CASSVTGLAGNPSDNEQFF.